This T cell receptor beta chain was identified in a study of neoadjuvant nivolumab and ipilimumab in lung cancer. Study-level information: The combination arm added day-1 ipilimumab 1 mg/kg to nivolumab 3 mg/kg on days 1, 15, 29. Study outcomes and limitations: A small number of samples were TCR sequenced.

Of note for this clone: The target antigen is unknown.

The method was immunoSEQ multiplex PCR; TCRdb's version includes in-frame clones alone and lacks a portion of them. The table records more than 25,000 clones, 76% of them present only once. This receptor was obtained from an adult with non-small cell lung cancer. Sequenced here: tumor tissue, sampled after neoadjuvant nivolumab, alone or with ipilimumab, at or shortly before surgery.

For the CDR3, the DNA is TGTGCCAGCTCACCGGGGAGACCTAGCAATCAGCCCCAGCATTTT. Encoded protein: CASSPGRPSNQPQHF. V gene TRBV18 combines with J gene TRBJ1-5; no definite D call. The CDR3 has 15 amino acids. Trimming removed 3 bases at V and 0 bases at J, with 9 bases between. In germline, CDR1 is KGHSH, CDR2 LQKENI.